Shown below are 11 T cell receptor beta chains from a single sample sequenced in a study of cytomegalovirus exposure and HLA in healthy donors listed by TCRdb under 2017. Libraries were built with the immunoSEQ multiplex PCR assay. A mixture of 60 forward primers for TCR Vbeta segments and 13 reverse primers for TCR Jbeta segments was used in the multiplex PCR. TCRdb provides this immuneACCESS table in a form limited to in-frame rearrangements. Some clones are lacking; in checked studies, under half of them reflect an unresolved V gene, and why the rest are absent is not known. For this sample the table gives about 160,000 clones, of which more than 75% were detected only once. The ten largest clonotypes hold about 3.5% of the sample. The sequenced material came from PBMCs. These receptors were obtained from a human donor in good health.

A few counts support this clone. V and J are TRBV20-1 and TRBJ2-7; the D is unclear. CDR3 length equals 11 residues. Germline CDR1 reads DFQATT; CDR2 reads SNEGSKA (reference sequence). Trimming cost V 3 bases and J 3 bases, with 6 bases left between them. In DNA form, the CDR3 reads TGCAGTGCTAGTCTAGGCTACGAGCAGTACTTC. Its translation: CSASLGYEQYF.

The chain is built from TRBV5-1 and TRBJ1-5, with 7 bases fitting TRBD1. Germline CDR1 reads SGHRS; CDR2 reads YFSETQ. The CDR3 contains 14 residues. With V trimmed by 0 bases and J by 5 bases, 2 bases remained unmatched. In DNA, the CDR3 is TGCGCCAGCAGCTTGGTAGGGGGCGATCAGCCCCAGCATTTT. This codes for CASSLVGGDQPQHF.

The chain joins TRBV7-9 to TRBJ2-2; tentative D call: TRBD2 (7 bases). The germline CDR1 and CDR2 sequences are SEHNR and FQNEAQ (reference sequence). The CDR3 sequence is 16 residues long. V was cut by 5 bases and J by 6 bases, with 19 bases left in between. The CDR3 nucleotides read TGTGCCAGCAGCCCCCGTGGCGGGGGCGCCGCCGGGGAGCTGTTTTTT. Encoded protein: CASSPRGGGAAGELFF.

This chain links TRBV19 with TRBJ2-5, with a possible D match to TRBD2 (5 bases). From germline, CDR1 is LNHDA and CDR2 SQIVND (reference sequence). Trimming left V 0 bases short and J 6 bases short, with 11 bases between. There are 14 residues in the CDR3. CDR3 residues: CASSIDGEGKTQYF. CDR3 nucleotide sequence: TGTGCCAGTAGTATAGACGGGGAAGGAAAGACCCAGTACTTC.

The table lists this clone with a few counts. The rearrangement joins TRBV11-2 to TRBJ1-1, with D uncertain. Germline V CDR1 and CDR2: SGHAT, FQNNGV. Deletions cut 1 base from V and 2 bases from J, with 8 bases between. The CDR3 runs to 14 residues. Here the CDR3 DNA reads TGTGCCAGCAGCTTAGTGTCCGTTAACACTGAAGCTTTCTTT. Its protein product is CASSLVSVNTEAFF.

The rearrangement joins TRBV23-1 to TRBJ1-1; no clear D. TRBV23-1 is identified as an open reading frame with a role that is uncertain. V lost 0 bases and J 1 base, leaving 6 bases between the germline ends. This CDR3 contains 14 residues. The CDR3 nucleotides read TGCGCCAGCAGTCAATCACAGTGGAACACTGAAGCTTTCTTT. Its translation: CASSQSQWNTEAFF.

This clone appeared a single time. The chain couples TRBV20-1 to TRBJ1-1, with D hard to call. Germline V CDR1 and CDR2: DFQATT, SNEGSKA (reference sequence). The CDR3 totals 11 residues. The V end was cut by 3 bases, the J end by 9 bases, with 11 bases between. This CDR3 reads CSASAELQAFF. CDR3 coding DNA: TGCAGTGCTAGCGCTGAGCTCCAAGCTTTCTTT.

This clone was detected only once. The chain recombines TRBV19 with TRBJ1-3; D uncertain. From germline, CDR1 is LNHDA and CDR2 SQIVND (reference sequence). This CDR3 is 14 amino acids long. Trimming stripped 3 bases from V and 2 bases from J, with 8 bases between. This CDR3 reads CASSIGSPGNTIYF. In DNA form, the CDR3 reads TGTGCCAGTAGTATCGGGAGTCCTGGAAACACCATATATTTT.

The chain recombines TRBV9 with TRBJ2-7; TRBD2 might be the D (5 bases). V was pared by 0 bases and J by 5 bases, with 15 bases between. CDR1 and CDR2 from the germline V gene are SGDLS and YYNGEE. The CDR3 contains 15 residues. DNA of the CDR3: TGTGCCAGCAGCGTAGGGGGTGGGAGCGGCAACGAGCAGTACTTC. Encoded protein: CASSVGGGSGNEQYF.

This clone was seen more than once but under ten times. DNA of the CDR3: TGTGCCAGCAGTCAAGGACAGGGCGGCACTGAAGCTTTCTTT. This translates into CASSQGQGGTEAFF. The chain uses TRBV6-6 and TRBJ1-1, with 8 nucleotides matching TRBD1. Germline assignment: CDR1 MNHNY and CDR2 SVGAGI (reference sequence). The CDR3 loop spans 14 amino acids. The ends lost 5 bases at V and 4 bases at J; junction bases unmatched: 6.

The rearrangement joins TRBV6-1 to TRBJ2-7; D is possibly TRBD1 (6 bases). V was clipped by 6 bases and J by 3 bases, with 15 bases between them. Germline CDR1 is MNHNS and CDR2 is SASEGT. The CDR3 is made up of 14 amino acids. The CDR3 region has the DNA TGTGCCAGCAGCCCCACAGGGTTGCACTACGAGCAGTACTTC. Protein product: CASSPTGLHYEQYF.